Presented here are 18 T cell receptor beta chains from one specimen sequenced in a study of T-cell memory formation after mild COVID-19. One entry per CDR3 protein results from TCRdb running MiXCR on the 5' RACE reads. This table holds roughly 560,000 distinct CDR3 sequences, roughly 20% found once. The sequencing input was PBMCs or a T cell subset sorted from them (not recorded which). Receptors were obtained from an adult woman who had mild COVID-19 (a few samples of this study predate the infection). Cell type and time point are not known.

This clonotype was counted a few times. The genes are TRBV5-6 and TRBJ2-1, with 11 bases matching TRBD2. The V gene end was trimmed by 4 bases and the J gene end by 0 bases; junction bases not matched to a gene: 6. From germline, CDR1 is SGHDT and CDR2 YYEEEE. The CDR3 length is 17 residues. The CDR3 is CASSTLAGGISYNEQFF. The CDR3 nucleotides read TGTGCCAGCAGCACGCTAGCGGGGGGAATCTCCTACAATGAGCAGTTCTTC.

The V call is TRBV20-1, the J call TRBJ2-1, with 8 bases matching TRBD1. Germline V gives CDR1 DFQATT, CDR2 SNEGSKA (reference sequence). This CDR3 has 13 residues. V was pared by 7 bases and J by 4 bases, with 6 bases of the junction left unmatched. CDR3 bases: TGCAGTGGCGGGACAGGCTTTTACAATGAGCAGTTCTTC. Amino acid sequence: CSGGTGFYNEQFF.

This clonotype was counted a few times. This sequence joins TRBV4-3 and TRBJ2-7; D call uncertain. The ends were cut back, 2 bases at V and 0 bases at J, with 14 bases in the middle. CDR3 length: 16 amino acids. CDR1 is LGHNA and CDR2 is YSLEER in the germline V gene. DNA of the CDR3: TGCGCCAGCAGCCAAAGGAATATTGGGGTCTCCTACGAGCAGTACTTC. Encoded protein: CASSQRNIGVSYEQYF.

The rearrangement links TRBV12-3 or TRBV12-4 to TRBJ2-7; TRBD1 matches 7 bases. The CDR3 has 16 residues. V shed 0 bases, J shed 0 bases, and the junction held 5 bases outside the gene matches. This CDR3 reads CASSLAWTGDSYEQYF. DNA for the CDR3: TGTGCCAGCAGTTTAGCTTGGACAGGTGACTCCTACGAGCAGTACTTC.

The CDR3 region has the DNA TGCAGTGCTAGAGAAGCGGGGGGACCAGAGCAGTTCTTC. It is translated as CSAREAGGPEQFF. The chain is built from TRBV20-1 and TRBJ2-1, with 9 bases lining up with TRBD2. There are 13 residues in the CDR3. Trimming cost V 0 bases and J 10 bases; bases outside gene matches: 4. The germline CDR1 and CDR2 sequences are DFQATT and SNEGSKA (reference sequence).

The table lists this clonotype with a few counts. The chain couples TRBV7-9 to TRBJ2-7; either TRBD1 or TRBD2 may fit D (5 bases each). The CDR3 runs to 14 residues. Germline lookup yields CDR1 SEHNR and CDR2 FQNEAQ (reference sequence). V was clipped by 4 bases and J by 3 bases, with 13 bases between them. This CDR3 reads CASSYTGPNYEQYF. CDR3 DNA: TGTGCCAGCAGCTACACGGGACCAAACTACGAGCAGTACTTC.

This clonotype has more than one count but fewer than ten. The V and J genes are TRBV6-1 and TRBJ2-1; D is tentatively TRBD1 or TRBD2 (6 bases each). The CDR3 contains 13 residues. Germline CDR1 reads MNHNS; CDR2 reads SASEGT. Trimming removed 11 bases from V and 1 base from J, with 12 bases in between. CDR3 in amino acids: CAGGLVSYNEQFF. The CDR3 DNA sequence: TGTGCCGGGGGGCTCGTGTCCTACAATGAGCAGTTCTTC.

This clonotype has a handful of counts. The CDR3 here is CASSSQGGKEKLFF. CDR3 nucleotides: TGTGCCAGCAGTTCTCAGGGGGGAAAAGAAAAACTGTTTTTT. The chain has TRBV6-5 and TRBJ1-4; TRBD1 agrees at 7 bases. In germline, CDR1 is MNHEY, CDR2 SVGAGI. This CDR3 comprises 14 residues. Germline trimming cut 4 bases from V and 8 bases from J; bases unmatched to any gene: 7.

This clonotype occurred many times. This rearrangement joins TRBV14 to TRBJ2-1; no clear D gene. Germline CDR1 reads SGHDN; CDR2 reads FVKESK. V gave up 0 bases and J gave up 0 bases, with 9 bases separating them. The CDR3 contains 16 residues. The CDR3 is CASSQDLFSSYNEQFF. CDR3 nucleotide sequence: TGTGCCAGCAGCCAAGATCTTTTCAGCTCCTACAATGAGCAGTTCTTC. Combining the CDR3 with reference TRBV14 and TRBJ2-1 gives the whole variable domain EAGVTQFPSHSVIEKGQTVTLRCDPISGHDNLYWYRRVMGKEIKFLLHFVKESKQDESGMPNNRFLAERTGGTYSTLKVQPAELEDSGVYFCASSQDLFSSYNEQFFGPGTRLTVL.

This clonotype came up a few times. The rearrangement joins TRBV19 to TRBJ1-1; D possibly corresponds to TRBD1 (6 bases). The CDR3 totals 14 residues. Trimming left V 7 bases short and J 3 bases short, with 15 bases between. CDR1 and CDR2 from the germline V gene are LNHDA and SQIVND (reference sequence). The CDR3 loop is CASTNSDRYTEAFF. DNA of the CDR3: TGTGCCAGTACCAACTCGGACAGATACACTGAAGCTTTCTTT.

CDR3 DNA: TGTGCCAGCAGATCCCCGGGGGGGGGAGAGACCCAGTACTTC. Protein: CASRSPGGGETQYF. The chain joins TRBV7-6 to TRBJ2-5, with 8 nucleotides matching TRBD2. The germline V gene has CDR1 SGHVS and CDR2 FNYEAQ. V gave up 6 bases and J gave up 4 bases; unmatched junction bases: 7. The CDR3 totals 14 residues.

The rearrangement uses TRBV24-1 and TRBJ2-1; 7 bases map to TRBD2. CDR3 length: 16 residues. Germline trimming cut 4 bases from V and 8 bases from J; bases unmatched to any gene: 13. Germline CDR1 is KGHDR and CDR2 is SFDVKD. The DNA for the CDR3 is TGTGCCACCAGTGAATGGGGGGGAGGTAGCTCGGATGAGCAGTTCTTC. It is translated as CATSEWGGGSSDEQFF.

This clonotype was detected only a few times. This chain links TRBV12-3 or TRBV12-4 with TRBJ2-3; D may be TRBD1 or TRBD2 (5 bases each). The CDR3 has 15 residues. Trimming removed 7 bases from V and 2 bases from J, with 16 bases in between. The chain's CDR3 is CASTSAYGATDTQYF. CDR3 DNA sequence: TGTGCCAGCACCTCGGCCTACGGGGCCACAGATACGCAGTATTTT.

This chain joins TRBV12-3 or TRBV12-4 and TRBJ2-7, with TRBD2 matching over 8 bases. This CDR3 spans 15 amino acids. Trimming removed 10 bases from V and 4 bases from J; junction bases left unmatched: 15. The CDR3 DNA sequence: TGTGCCACCCCCGGGGGGGGGGCGGTCAAGTACGAGCAGTACTTC. Amino acid sequence: CATPGGGAVKYEQYF.

This clonotype was seen more than once but under ten times. The chain links TRBV24-1 to TRBJ2-1; weak D call: TRBD1 (6 bases). Germline assignment: CDR1 KGHDR and CDR2 SFDVKD. The CDR3 consists of 14 residues. V shed 4 bases and J shed 8 bases, with 14 bases lying between them. The CDR3 loop is CATSESSRGHEQFF. The CDR3 region has the DNA TGTGCCACCAGTGAGTCATCCAGGGGCCATGAGCAGTTCTTC.

This clonotype has only a few counts. The chain uses TRBV20-1 and TRBJ1-2; TRBD1 aligns across 7 bases. CDR1 and CDR2 (germline): DFQATT, SNEGSKA (reference sequence). The V and J ends lost 6 bases and 5 bases, in that order; junction bases with no gene match: 12. CDR3 length equals 14 residues. CDR3 DNA: TGCAGTGCAAATTCCCCGGACAGGACATATGGCTACACCTTC. Translated: CSANSPDRTYGYTF.

This clonotype was counted many times. The chain employs TRBV5-6 and TRBJ2-2; D gene uncertain. V shed 5 bases and J shed 3 bases, with 5 bases lying between them. The CDR3 covers 12 residues. Germline V CDR1 and CDR2: SGHDT, YYEEEE. CDR3 bases: TGTGCCAGCAGTTGGGACACCGGGGAGCTGTTTTTT. Residues: CASSWDTGELFF. Supplemented by reference TRBV5-6 and TRBJ2-2, the full variable domain reads DAGVTQSPTHLIKTRGQQVTLRCSPKSGHDTVSWYQQALGQGPQFIFQYYEEEERQRGNFPDRFSGHQFPNYSSELNVNALLLGDSALYLCASSWDTGELFFGEGSRLTVL.

This clonotype occurred a few times. This chain uses TRBV15 with TRBJ1-1; D not certain. The CDR3 extends over 13 amino acids. From germline, CDR1 is LNHNV and CDR2 YYDKDF (reference sequence). Between the trimmed V and J ends, which lost 4 bases and 0 bases, there was a span of 6 bases. This CDR3 reads CATSKDLNTEAFF. CDR3 nucleotides: TGTGCCACCAGCAAAGACCTGAACACTGAAGCTTTCTTT.